What follows are 9 T cell receptor beta chains derived from one specimen sequenced in a study of blood T cell repertoires in COVID-19. Libraries were prepared by immunoSEQ multiplex PCR; TCRdb keeps only in-frame clonotypes and omits some of them. The sample comprises about 37,000 clones, around 84% of which are singletons, and 50% to 70% rests with the top ten. Sequencing was done on a sample of peripheral blood. These receptors were taken from a man in his 70s with acute or convalescent COVID-19.

V gene TRBV11-3 combines with J gene TRBJ2-1; 8 bases line up with TRBD1. V lost 4 bases, J lost 3 bases, and 11 bases stayed unmatched. CDR3 size: 17 residues. Per germline, CDR1 SGHNT and CDR2 YENEEA. CDR3 nucleotide sequence: TGTGCCAGCAGCTCAGCACACGGGACAGGAGGCTACAATGAGCAGTTCTTC. Translating it yields CASSSAHGTGGYNEQFF.

The chain uses TRBV7-2 and TRBJ2-5, with TRBD1 as a possible D gene (6 bases). Germline CDR1 and CDR2: SGHTA and FQGNSA. This CDR3 comprises 14 residues. V lost 5 bases and J lost 4, with 14 bases in between. The CDR3 is CASSHTRGRETQYF. CDR3 in DNA: TGTGCCAGCAGCCACACCAGGGGTCGAGAGACCCAGTACTTC.

This rearrangement joins TRBV12-3 or TRBV12-4 to TRBJ1-3; D may be TRBD1 (5 bases). V shed 3 bases and J shed 7 bases, with 10 bases lying between them. CDR3 length: 13 amino acids. CDR3 residues: CASSFSGSNTIYF. CDR3 coding DNA: TGTGCCAGCAGTTTCTCAGGGTCCAACACCATATATTTT.

The V gene is TRBV3-1 (or the pseudogene TRBV3-2), the J gene TRBJ2-2; 13 bases are shared with TRBD2. The CDR3 length is 19 residues. J gave up 4 bases and V 4 bases, and 12 bases lay outside the gene matches. Germline assignment: CDR1 LGHDT and CDR2 YNNKEL (reference sequence). CDR3 sequence: CASSPVVTSGGAGTGELFF. The CDR3 region has the DNA TGTGCCAGCAGCCCCGTGGTAACTAGCGGGGGGGCAGGCACCGGGGAGCTGTTTTTT.

This chain joins TRBV6-4 and TRBJ1-3; D ambiguous. This CDR3 is 13 amino acids long. Trimming shortened V by 4 bases and J by 0 bases, and 4 bases separated the two germline ends. Germline CDR1 MRHNA, CDR2 SNTAGT. CDR3 in DNA: TGTGCCAGCAGTGGAGACTCTGGAAACACCATATATTTT. It specifies CASSGDSGNTIYF.

The chain has TRBV7-2 and TRBJ2-2; no clear D. Per germline, CDR1 SGHTA and CDR2 FQGNSA. The CDR3 loop spans 15 amino acids. The V end was cut by 1 base, the J end by 1 base, with 7 bases between. CDR3 loop: CASSLVYRNTGELFF. CDR3 coding DNA: TGTGCCAGCAGCTTAGTGTACAGGAACACCGGGGAGCTGTTTTTT.

This chain links TRBV19 with TRBJ2-1, with TRBD1 matching over 10 bases. V shed 5 bases and J 14 bases; nucleotides not matched to a gene: 12. The CDR3 totals 14 residues. The germline V gene has CDR1 LNHDA and CDR2 SQIVND (reference sequence). CDR3 coding DNA: TGTGCCAGTAGTCCACGCTCATCCGGGACAGGGGAGTTCTTC. The encoded protein is CASSPRSSGTGEFF.

The chain employs TRBV3-1 (or the pseudogene TRBV3-2) and TRBJ2-1; the match to TRBD2 covers 10 bases. V shed 0 bases, J shed 4 bases, and the junction held 3 bases outside the gene matches. The CDR3 contains 16 residues. Germline loops: CDR1 LGHDT, CDR2 YNNKEL (reference sequence). CDR3 in DNA: TGTGCCAGCAGCCAAGAAAAACTAGCGGGATACAATGAGCAGTTCTTC. It specifies CASSQEKLAGYNEQFF.

This clone occurred a few times. This sequence joins TRBV28 and TRBJ1-5; D ambiguous. V was clipped by 2 bases and J by 1 base, with 9 bases between them. The CDR3 extends over 15 amino acids. Germline CDR1 and CDR2: MDHEN and SYDVKM. The chain's CDR3 is CASSLGGNSNQPQHF. CDR3 bases: TGTGCCAGCAGTTTAGGCGGGAACAGCAATCAGCCCCAGCATTTT.